These T cell receptor beta chains were read from a single sample in a study of cytomegalovirus exposure and HLA in healthy donors. Repertoires were generated with immunoSEQ multiplex PCR, while TCRdb's copy carries only in-frame clones and drops some. The table records 200,000 or so clones, roughly 70% of them present only once. Sequencing was done on a sample of PBMCs. The receptor set was obtained from a man aged 40-50 years in good health and CMV-seropositive. The CDR3 runs from the conserved cysteine through the conserved F or W. D genes are given only for firm matches. Clone size, where shown, is once, few, many, or a class for clones that have expanded.

TRBV5-1	few	TRBJ2-5	TRBD2	CASSFRLAGGRETQYF	TGCGCCAGCAGCTTCCGACTAGCGGGGGGGCGTGAGACCCAGTACTTC
TRBV6-1	few	TRBJ2-7	NA	CASSAAGTGRWEQYF	TGTGCCAGCTCCGCGGCGGGGACGGGAAGGTGGGAGCAGTACTTC
TRBV5-1	NA	TRBJ2-7	NA	CASSWTANSYEQYF	TGCGCCAGCAGCTGGACTGCAAACTCCTACGAGCAGTACTTC
TRBV6-4	NA	TRBJ1-1	NA	CASSDKYRDPNTEAFF	TGCGCCAGCAGTGATAAGTACAGGGATCCGAACACTGAAGCTTTCTTT
TRBV7-9	NA	TRBJ1-4	NA	CASSLRREDEKLFF	TGTGCCAGCAGCTTACGCAGGGAGGATGAAAAACTGTTTTTT
TRBV11-3	NA	TRBJ2-7	NA	CASSLDRRGQQYF	TGTGCCAGCAGCTTAGATCGAAGGGGTCAGCAGTACTTC
TRBV4-1	NA	TRBJ2-7	NA	CASSQPATGSYEQYF	TGCGCCAGCAGCCAACCCGCGACAGGTTCCTACGAGCAGTACTTC
TRBV25-1	NA	TRBJ2-6	NA	CASSEWQTDSGANVLTF	TGTGCCAGCAGTGAATGGCAGACAGACTCTGGGGCCAACGTCCTGACTTTC
TRBV11-2	NA	TRBJ2-7	NA	CASSLVEYEQYF	TGTGCCAGCAGCTTAGTAGAGTACGAGCAGTACTTC
TRBV30	NA	TRBJ2-4	NA	CAPLINIQYF	TGTGCCCCGCTAATAAACATTCAGTACTTC
TRBV6-1	NA	TRBJ1-4	TRBD1	CASSDRTGLSVGEKLFF	TGTGCCAGCAGTGATAGGACAGGGCTGTCCGTTGGTGAAAAACTGTTTTTT
TRBV18	NA	TRBJ2-7	TRBD2	CASSPLAGAGYEQYF	TGTGCCAGCTCACCTCTAGCGGGGGCCGGATACGAGCAGTACTTC
TRBV6-5	NA	TRBJ2-3	NA	CAIRGNTDTQYF	TGTGCCATACGGGGGAACACAGATACGCAGTATTTT
TRBV10-3	NA	TRBJ1-5	TRBD1	CAIGLDREGPQHF	TGTGCCATCGGATTGGACAGGGAAGGCCCCCAGCATTTT
TRBV2	once	TRBJ2-7	TRBD2	CASRESSGGNREQYF	TGTGCCAGCAGGGAATCTAGCGGGGGTAATCGCGAGCAGTACTTC
TRBV2	NA	TRBJ1-2	NA	CASSRKRTVAWGNYGYTF	TGTGCCAGCAGTCGAAAAAGGACAGTGGCCTGGGGAAACTATGGCTACACCTTC
TRBV5-1	NA	TRBJ2-5	NA	CASYVGGRRETQYF	TGCGCCAGTTACGTGGGGGGGCGCAGGGAGACCCAGTACTTC
TRBV2	NA	TRBJ2-5	TRBD1	CASSRNRGGGHETQYF	TGTGCCAGCAGTCGAAACAGGGGTGGGGGACACGAGACCCAGTACTTC
TRBV13	NA	TRBJ2-1	NA	CASSLGVAKIYEQFF	TGTGCCAGCAGCCTCGGGGTAGCTAAAATCTATGAGCAGTTCTTC
TRBV11-2	NA	TRBJ2-7	NA	CASTQGGYEQYF	TGTGCCAGCACCCAGGGAGGATACGAGCAGTACTTC
TRBV10-2	NA	TRBJ1-5	NA	CASSEAGASPNQPQHF	TGCGCCAGCAGTGAGGCAGGGGCGAGTCCTAATCAGCCCCAGCATTTT
TRBV7-9	NA	TRBJ2-5	NA	CASSLQGQETQYF	TGTGCCAGCAGCTTACAGGGTCAAGAGACCCAGTACTTC
TRBV5-6	few	TRBJ1-2	TRBD1	CASSLNMGTAAGYTF	TGTGCCAGCAGCCTGAATATGGGGACAGCGGCTGGCTACACCTTC
TRBV6-5	NA	TRBJ1-3	TRBD1	CASSRTGFGNTIYF	TGTGCCAGCAGTCGGACAGGGTTCGGAAACACCATATATTTT
TRBV18	NA	TRBJ2-5	NA	CASSPVSGNQETQYF	TGTGCCAGCTCACCAGTTTCCGGGAACCAAGAGACCCAGTACTTC
TRBV30	NA	TRBJ1-2	TRBD1	CAWSERGPLDYGYTF	TGTGCCTGGAGCGAGAGGGGGCCCCTTGACTATGGCTACACCTTC
TRBV2	few	TRBJ2-7	TRBD1	CASSEEGQVTVSYEQYF	TGTGCCAGCAGTGAAGAGGGACAGGTAACCGTTTCCTACGAGCAGTACTTC
TRBV11-3	NA	TRBJ2-5	TRBD2	CASSPGGGMETQYF	TGTGCCAGCAGCCCGGGGGGGGGAATGGAGACCCAGTACTTC
TRBV5-1	NA	TRBJ1-5	NA	CASSLRGGPNQPQHF	TGCGCCAGCAGCTTGAGGGGGGGGCCCAATCAGCCCCAGCATTTT
TRBV9	NA	TRBJ2-3	TRBD2	CASSVAETSGGHVYF	TGTGCCAGCAGCGTAGCGGAGACTAGCGGGGGGCATGTGTATTTT
TRBV28	NA	TRBJ1-1	NA	CASSLSLPGSTTEAFF	TGTGCCAGCAGTTTATCCCTACCAGGTTCGACCACTGAAGCTTTCTTT
TRBV7-6	few	TRBJ2-3	TRBD2	CASSLVAGGPDTQYF	TGTGCCAGCAGCTTAGTAGCGGGGGGGCCAGATACGCAGTATTTT
TRBV5-1	NA	TRBJ1-1	NA	CASSFGRVNTEAFF	TGCGCCAGCAGCTTCGGCAGGGTGAACACTGAAGCTTTCTTT
TRBV29-1	NA	TRBJ1-1	NA	CSVLQGVGTEAFF	TGCAGCGTCCTACAGGGAGTCGGCACTGAAGCTTTCTTT
TRBV7-9	NA	TRBJ1-3	NA	CSSSLPPLLRGTGNTIYF	TGTTCCAGCAGCTTACCACCACTCCTCAGGGGCACTGGAAACACCATATATTTT
TRBV5-6	NA	TRBJ1-1	TRBD1	CASSLPGGYTEAFF	TGTGCCAGCAGCTTGCCAGGGGGCTATACTGAAGCTTTCTTT
TRBV29-1	NA	TRBJ2-7	NA	CSVESHRVPYEQYF	TGCAGCGTTGAATCACACAGAGTTCCCTACGAGCAGTACTTC
TRBV11-2	NA	TRBJ1-1	NA	CASSSRGGGGHTEAFF	TGTGCCAGCAGCTCTCGCGGGGGAGGGGGACACACTGAAGCTTTCTTT
TRBV19	NA	TRBJ2-3	NA	CASSVTSTDTQYF	TGTGCCAGTAGTGTGACTAGCACAGATACGCAGTATTTT
TRBV27	NA	TRBJ2-3	NA	CASSLYTDTQYF	TGTGCCAGCAGTCTTTACACAGATACGCAGTATTTT
TRBV2	NA	TRBJ2-2	NA	CASSEVTPGNTGELFF	TGTGCCAGCAGTGAAGTGACCCCGGGGAACACCGGGGAGCTGTTTTTT
TRBV19	NA	TRBJ2-3	NA	CASSLGATDTQYF	TGTGCCAGTAGCTTGGGGGCCACAGATACGCAGTATTTT